This TCR beta chain is from a study of shared clonotypes between healthy human individuals. There are a few counts of this clone. Trimming removed 6 bases from V and 3 bases from J, with 15 bases in between. The length of the CDR3 is 16 residues. Germline V gene data show CDR1 as MNHNS and CDR2 as SASEGT. Recent vaccinations or acute infections were absent in the healthy HIV-negative adult donors. The split of CD4+ cells yielded CD45RA+ naive and CD45RA-negative memory subsets. The assay was immunoSEQ multiplex PCR, and TCRdb's table has in-frame clones only and misses some. Of about 2,500,000 clones in the sample, around nine tenths are singletons; the top ten hold 0.13% to 0.15%.

Sequences were obtained from naive CD4+ T cells sorted from blood. This sample's subset: CD45RA+ positively selected. The sequence derives from a young man in good health. V is TRBV6-1 and J is TRBJ1-6, with D perhaps TRBD1 (6 bases). The CDR3 sequence is CASREQGLVYNSPLHF. CDR3 DNA: TGTGCCAGCAGGGAACAGGGTCTCGTCTATAATTCACCCCTCCACTTT.